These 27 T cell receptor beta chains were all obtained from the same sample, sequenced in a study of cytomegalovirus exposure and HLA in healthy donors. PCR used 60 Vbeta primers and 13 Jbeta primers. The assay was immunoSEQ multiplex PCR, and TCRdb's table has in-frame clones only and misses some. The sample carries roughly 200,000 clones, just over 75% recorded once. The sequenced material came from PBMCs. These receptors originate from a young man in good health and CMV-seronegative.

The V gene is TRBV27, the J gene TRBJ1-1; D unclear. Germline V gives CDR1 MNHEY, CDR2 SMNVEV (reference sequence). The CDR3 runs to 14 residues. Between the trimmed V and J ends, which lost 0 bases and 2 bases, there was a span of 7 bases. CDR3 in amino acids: CASSLSPINTEAFF. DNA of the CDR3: TGTGCCAGCAGTTTATCTCCCATTAACACTGAAGCTTTCTTT.

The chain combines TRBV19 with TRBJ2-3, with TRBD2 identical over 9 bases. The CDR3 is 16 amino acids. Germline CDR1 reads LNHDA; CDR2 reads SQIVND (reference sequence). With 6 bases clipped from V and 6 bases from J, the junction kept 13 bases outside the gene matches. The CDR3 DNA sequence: TGTGCCAGTAGATTACTAGCGGGTGCCCTGGGTGATACGCAGTATTTT. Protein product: CASRLLAGALGDTQYF. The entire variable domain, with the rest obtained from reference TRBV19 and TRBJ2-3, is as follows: DGGITQSPKYLFRKEGQNVTLSCEQNLNHDAMYWYRQDPGQGLRLIYYSQIVNDFQKGDIAEGYSVSREKKESFPLTVTSAQKNPTAFYLCASRLLAGALGDTQYFGPGTRLTVL.

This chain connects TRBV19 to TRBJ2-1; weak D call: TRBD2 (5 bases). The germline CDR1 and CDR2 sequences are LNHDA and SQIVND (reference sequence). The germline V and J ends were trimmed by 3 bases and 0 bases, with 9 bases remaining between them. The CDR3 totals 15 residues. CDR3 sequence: CASSIPGSSYNEQFF. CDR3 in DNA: TGTGCCAGTAGTATCCCGGGGAGCTCCTACAATGAGCAGTTCTTC.

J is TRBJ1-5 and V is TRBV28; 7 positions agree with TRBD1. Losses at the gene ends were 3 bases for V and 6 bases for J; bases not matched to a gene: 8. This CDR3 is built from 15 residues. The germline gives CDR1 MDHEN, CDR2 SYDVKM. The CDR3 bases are TGTGCCAGCAGTTTTCAGGGGGTGGGTAGTCAGCCCCAGCATTTT. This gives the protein CASSFQGVGSQPQHF.

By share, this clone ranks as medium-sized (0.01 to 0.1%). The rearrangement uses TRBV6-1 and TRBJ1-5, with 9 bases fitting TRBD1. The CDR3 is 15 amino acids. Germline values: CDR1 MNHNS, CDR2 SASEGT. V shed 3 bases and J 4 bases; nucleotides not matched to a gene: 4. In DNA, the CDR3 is TGTGCCAGCAGTGAGGAGACAGGGGGGAATCAGCCCCAGCATTTT. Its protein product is CASSEETGGNQPQHF.

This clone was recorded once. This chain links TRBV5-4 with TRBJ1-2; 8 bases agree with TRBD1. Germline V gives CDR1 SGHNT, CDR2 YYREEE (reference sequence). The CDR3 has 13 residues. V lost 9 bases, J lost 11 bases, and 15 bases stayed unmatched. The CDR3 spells CATQTGEISTYTF. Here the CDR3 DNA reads TGTGCCACCCAGACAGGGGAGATTTCAACTTACACCTTC. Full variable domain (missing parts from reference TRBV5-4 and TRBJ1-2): ETGVTQSPTHLIKTRGQQVTLRCSSQSGHNTVSWYQQALGQGPQFIFQYYREEENGRGNFPPRFSGLQFPNYSSELNVNALELDDSALYLCATQTGEISTYTFGSGTRLTVV.

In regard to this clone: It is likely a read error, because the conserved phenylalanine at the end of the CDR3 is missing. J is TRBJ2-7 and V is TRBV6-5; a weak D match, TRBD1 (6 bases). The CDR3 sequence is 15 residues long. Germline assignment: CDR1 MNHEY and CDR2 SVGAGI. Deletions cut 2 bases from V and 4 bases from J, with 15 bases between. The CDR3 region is CASSYNTGIGYEQYL. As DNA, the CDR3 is TGTGCCAGCAGTTACAACACAGGGATCGGTTACGAGCAGTACCTC.

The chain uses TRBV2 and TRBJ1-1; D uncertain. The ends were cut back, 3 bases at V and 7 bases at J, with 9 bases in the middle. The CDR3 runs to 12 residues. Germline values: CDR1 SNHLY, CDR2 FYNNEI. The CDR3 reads CASSDRPNEAFF. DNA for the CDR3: TGTGCCAGCAGTGACCGTCCTAATGAAGCTTTCTTT.

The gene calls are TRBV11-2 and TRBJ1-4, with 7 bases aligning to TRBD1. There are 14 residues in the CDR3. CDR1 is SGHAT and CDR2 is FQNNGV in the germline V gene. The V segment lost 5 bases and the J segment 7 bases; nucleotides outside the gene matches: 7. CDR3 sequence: CASSRDRNGEKLFF. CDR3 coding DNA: TGTGCCAGCAGCCGGGACAGAAACGGTGAAAAACTGTTTTTT.

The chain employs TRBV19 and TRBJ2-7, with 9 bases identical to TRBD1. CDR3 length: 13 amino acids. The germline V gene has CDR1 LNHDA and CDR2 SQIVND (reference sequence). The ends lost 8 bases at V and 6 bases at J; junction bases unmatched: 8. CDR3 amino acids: CASGPGQGSEQYF. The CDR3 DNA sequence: TGTGCCAGTGGCCCGGGACAGGGCAGCGAGCAGTACTTC.

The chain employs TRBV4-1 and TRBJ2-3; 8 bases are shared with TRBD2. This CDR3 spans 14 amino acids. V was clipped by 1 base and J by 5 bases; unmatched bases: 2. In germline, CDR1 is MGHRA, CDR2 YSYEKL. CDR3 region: CASSQGLAGDTQYF. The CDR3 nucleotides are TGCGCCAGCAGCCAAGGGCTAGCGGGAGATACGCAGTATTTT.

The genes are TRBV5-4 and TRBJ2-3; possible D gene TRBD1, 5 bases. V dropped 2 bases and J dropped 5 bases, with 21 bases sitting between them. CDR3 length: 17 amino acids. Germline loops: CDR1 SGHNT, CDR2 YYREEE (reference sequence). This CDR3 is CASSLPSVGVGIDTQYF. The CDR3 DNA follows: TGTGCCAGCAGCTTACCCTCGGTAGGGGTAGGAATAGATACGCAGTATTTT.

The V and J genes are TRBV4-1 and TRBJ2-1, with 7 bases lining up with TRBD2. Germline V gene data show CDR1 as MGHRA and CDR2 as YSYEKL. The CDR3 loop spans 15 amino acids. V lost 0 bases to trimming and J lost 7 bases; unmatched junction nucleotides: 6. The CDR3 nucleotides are TGCGCCAGCAGCCAAGAGACTAGCCCACGGAATGAGCAGTTCTTC. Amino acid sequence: CASSQETSPRNEQFF.

The CDR3 is CASSYSIGGNEQFF. The CDR3 region has the DNA TGTGCCAGCAGTTACTCGATAGGAGGGAATGAGCAGTTCTTC. This chain uses TRBV6-6 with TRBJ2-1; a possible D gene is TRBD2 (6 bases). The CDR3 is made up of 14 amino acids. Germline CDR1 reads MNHNY; CDR2 reads SVGAGI (reference sequence). The V end lost 0 bases, the J end lost 7 bases, and 10 bases lay between the germline ends.

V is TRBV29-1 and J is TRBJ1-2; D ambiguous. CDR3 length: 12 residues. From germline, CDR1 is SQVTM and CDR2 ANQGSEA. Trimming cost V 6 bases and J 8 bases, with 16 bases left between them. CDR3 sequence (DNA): TGCAGCGTACGGGTCACCTCTGTCGGCTACACCTTC. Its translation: CSVRVTSVGYTF.

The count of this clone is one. The CDR3 DNA follows: TGTGCCAGCAGCGGACTGACTAGCGGGACGGCAGATACGCAGTATTTT. This codes for CASSGLTSGTADTQYF. The chain couples TRBV9 to TRBJ2-3, with 11 bases matching TRBD2. This CDR3 region has 16 residues. After removal of 3 bases from V and 4 bases from J, the junction contained 7 bases not matched to a gene. The germline gives CDR1 SGDLS, CDR2 YYNGEE.

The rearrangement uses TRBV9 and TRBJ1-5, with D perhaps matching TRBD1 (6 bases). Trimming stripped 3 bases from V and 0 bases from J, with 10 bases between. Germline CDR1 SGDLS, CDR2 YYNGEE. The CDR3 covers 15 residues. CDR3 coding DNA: TGTGCCAGCAGCGCGACAGGATTTAGCAATCAGCCCCAGCATTTT. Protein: CASSATGFSNQPQHF.

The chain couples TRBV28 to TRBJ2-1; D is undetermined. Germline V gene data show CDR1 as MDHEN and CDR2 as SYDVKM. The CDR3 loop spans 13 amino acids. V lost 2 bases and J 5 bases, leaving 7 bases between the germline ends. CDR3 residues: CASSLPRNNEQFF. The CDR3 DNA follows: TGTGCCAGCAGTTTACCCAGGAACAATGAGCAGTTCTTC.

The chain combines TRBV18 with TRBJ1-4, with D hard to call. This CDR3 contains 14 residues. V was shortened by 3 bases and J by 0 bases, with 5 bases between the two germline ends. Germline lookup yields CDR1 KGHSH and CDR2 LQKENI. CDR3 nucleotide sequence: TGTGCCAGCTCACCTCGCGCAACTAATGAAAAACTGTTTTTT. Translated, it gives CASSPRATNEKLFF.

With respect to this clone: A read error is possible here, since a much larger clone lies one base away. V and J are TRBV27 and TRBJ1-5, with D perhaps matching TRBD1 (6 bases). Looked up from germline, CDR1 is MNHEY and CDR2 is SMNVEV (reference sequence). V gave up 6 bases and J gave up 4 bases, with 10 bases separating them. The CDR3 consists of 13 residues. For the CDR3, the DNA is TGTGCCAGCAGCCCTACAGGGAATCAGCCCCAGCATTTT. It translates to CASSPTGNQPQHF.

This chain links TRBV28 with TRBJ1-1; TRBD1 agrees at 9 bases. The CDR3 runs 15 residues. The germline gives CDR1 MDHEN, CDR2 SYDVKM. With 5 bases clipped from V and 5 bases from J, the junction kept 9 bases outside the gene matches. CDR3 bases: TGTGCCAGCAGTCCCGGGACAGGGTTGGCGACTGAAGCTTTCTTT. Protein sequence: CASSPGTGLATEAFF.

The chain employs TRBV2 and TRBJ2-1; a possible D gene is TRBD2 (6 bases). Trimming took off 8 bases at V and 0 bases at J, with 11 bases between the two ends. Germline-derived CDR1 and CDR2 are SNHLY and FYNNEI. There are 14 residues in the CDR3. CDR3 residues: CASHRRASYNEQFF. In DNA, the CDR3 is TGTGCCAGCCACCGGAGGGCCTCCTACAATGAGCAGTTCTTC.

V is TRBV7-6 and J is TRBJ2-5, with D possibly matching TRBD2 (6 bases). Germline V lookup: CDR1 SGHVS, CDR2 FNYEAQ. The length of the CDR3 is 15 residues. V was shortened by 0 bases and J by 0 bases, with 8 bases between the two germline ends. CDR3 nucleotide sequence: TGTGCCAGCAGCTTAGCGGAGGGCTACCAAGAGACCCAGTACTTC. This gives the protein CASSLAEGYQETQYF.

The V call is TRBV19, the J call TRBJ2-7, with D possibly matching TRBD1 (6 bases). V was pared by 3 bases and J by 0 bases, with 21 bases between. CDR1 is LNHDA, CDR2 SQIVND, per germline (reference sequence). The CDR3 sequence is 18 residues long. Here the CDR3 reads CASSINPGRGHYSYEQYF. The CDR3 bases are TGTGCCAGTAGTATCAACCCCGGCAGGGGACATTACTCCTACGAGCAGTACTTC.

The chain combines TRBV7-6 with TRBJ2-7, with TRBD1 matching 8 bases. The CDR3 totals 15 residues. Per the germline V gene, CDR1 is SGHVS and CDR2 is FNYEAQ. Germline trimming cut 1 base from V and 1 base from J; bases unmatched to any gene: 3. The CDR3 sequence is CASSLEDRGSYEQYF. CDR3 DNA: TGTGCCAGCAGCTTAGAAGACAGGGGATCCTACGAGCAGTACTTC.

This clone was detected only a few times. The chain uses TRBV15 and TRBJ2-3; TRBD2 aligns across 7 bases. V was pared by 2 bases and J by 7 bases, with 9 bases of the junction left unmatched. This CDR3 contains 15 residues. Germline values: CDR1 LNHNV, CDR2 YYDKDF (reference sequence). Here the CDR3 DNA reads TGTGCCACCAGCAGACCGGGACTACCCGCAAATACGCAGTATTTT. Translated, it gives CATSRPGLPANTQYF.

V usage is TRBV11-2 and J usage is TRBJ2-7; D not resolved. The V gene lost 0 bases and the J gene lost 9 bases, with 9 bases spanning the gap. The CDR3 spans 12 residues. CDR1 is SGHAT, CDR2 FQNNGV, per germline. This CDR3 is CASSLEWAGQYF. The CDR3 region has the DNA TGTGCCAGCAGCTTAGAGTGGGCTGGGCAGTACTTC.